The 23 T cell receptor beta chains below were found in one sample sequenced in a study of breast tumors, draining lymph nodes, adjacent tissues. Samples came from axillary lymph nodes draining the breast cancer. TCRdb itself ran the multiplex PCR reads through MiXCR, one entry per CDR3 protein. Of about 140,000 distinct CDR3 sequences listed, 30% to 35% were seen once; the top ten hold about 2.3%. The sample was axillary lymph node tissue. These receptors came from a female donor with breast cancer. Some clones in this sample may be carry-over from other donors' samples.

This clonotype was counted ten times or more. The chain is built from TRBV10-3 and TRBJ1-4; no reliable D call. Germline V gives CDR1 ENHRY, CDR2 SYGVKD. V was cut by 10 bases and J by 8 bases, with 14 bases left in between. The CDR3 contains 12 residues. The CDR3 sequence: CATQDGKEKLFF. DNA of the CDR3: TGTGCCACCCAGGACGGAAAAGAAAAACTGTTTTTT.

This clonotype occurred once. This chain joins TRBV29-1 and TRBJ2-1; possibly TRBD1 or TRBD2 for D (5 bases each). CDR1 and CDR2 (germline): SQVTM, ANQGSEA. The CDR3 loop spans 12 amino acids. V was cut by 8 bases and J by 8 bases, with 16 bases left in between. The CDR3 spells CSLGDGGDEQFF. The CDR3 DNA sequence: TGCAGCTTGGGGGACGGTGGCGATGAGCAGTTCTTC.

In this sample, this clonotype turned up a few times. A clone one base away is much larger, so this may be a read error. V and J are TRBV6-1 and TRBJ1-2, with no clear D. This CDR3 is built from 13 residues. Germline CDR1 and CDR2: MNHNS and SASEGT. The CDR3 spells CASSQARRNGYTF. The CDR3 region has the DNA TGTGCCAGCAGTCAAGCGAGGAGAAATGGCTACACCTTC.

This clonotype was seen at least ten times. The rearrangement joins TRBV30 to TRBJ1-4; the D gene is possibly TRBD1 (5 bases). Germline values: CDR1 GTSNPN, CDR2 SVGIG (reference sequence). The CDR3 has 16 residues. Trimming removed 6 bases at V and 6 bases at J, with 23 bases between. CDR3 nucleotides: TGTGCCTGCGGGAGGGGTACCCCCCGCCGGGATGAAAAACTGTTTTTT. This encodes CACGRGTPRRDEKLFF.

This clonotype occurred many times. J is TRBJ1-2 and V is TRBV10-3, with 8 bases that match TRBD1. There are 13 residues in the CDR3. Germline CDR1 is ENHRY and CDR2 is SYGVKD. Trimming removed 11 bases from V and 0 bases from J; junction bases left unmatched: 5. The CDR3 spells CAATGATNYGYTF. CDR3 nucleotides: TGTGCCGCGACAGGGGCGACTAACTATGGCTACACCTTC.

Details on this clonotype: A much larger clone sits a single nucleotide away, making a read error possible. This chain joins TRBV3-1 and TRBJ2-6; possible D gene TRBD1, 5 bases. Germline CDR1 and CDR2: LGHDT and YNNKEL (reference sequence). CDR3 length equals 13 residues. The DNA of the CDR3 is TGTGCCACCATTGGCTCTGGGGCCAGCGTCCTGACTTTC. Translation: CATIGSGASVLTF.

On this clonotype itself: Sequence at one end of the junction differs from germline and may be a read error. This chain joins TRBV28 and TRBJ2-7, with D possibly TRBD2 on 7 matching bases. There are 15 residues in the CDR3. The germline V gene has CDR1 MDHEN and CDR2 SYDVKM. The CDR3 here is CAGRQASGGTYEQYF. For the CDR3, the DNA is TGTGCCGGCAGACAGGCCTCGGGAGGAACCTACGAGCAGTACTTC.

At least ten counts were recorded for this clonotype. CDR3 DNA: TGTGCCAGCAGTCACGGACAGGGGCTGAATTCACCCCTCCACTTT. Translation: CASSHGQGLNSPLHF. This chain uses TRBV6-6 with TRBJ1-6, with 9 bases matching TRBD1. The V segment lost 5 bases and the J segment 7 bases; nucleotides outside the gene matches: 6. The germline V gene has CDR1 MNHNY and CDR2 SVGAGI (reference sequence). This CDR3 spans 15 amino acids.

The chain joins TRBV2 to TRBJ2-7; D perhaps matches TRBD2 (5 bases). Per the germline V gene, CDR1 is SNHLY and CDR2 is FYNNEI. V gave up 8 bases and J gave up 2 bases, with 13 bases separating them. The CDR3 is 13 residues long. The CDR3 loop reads CASVEGRPYEQYF. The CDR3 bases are TGTGCCAGCGTTGAGGGCAGGCCCTACGAGCAGTACTTC.

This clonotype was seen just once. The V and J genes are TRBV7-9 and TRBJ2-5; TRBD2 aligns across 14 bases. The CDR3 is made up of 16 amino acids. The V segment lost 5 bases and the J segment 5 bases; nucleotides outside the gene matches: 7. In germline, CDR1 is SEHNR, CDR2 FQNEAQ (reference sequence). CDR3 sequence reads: CASSTGTSGGGETQYF. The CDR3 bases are TGTGCCAGCAGCACAGGGACTAGCGGGGGTGGGGAGACCCAGTACTTC.

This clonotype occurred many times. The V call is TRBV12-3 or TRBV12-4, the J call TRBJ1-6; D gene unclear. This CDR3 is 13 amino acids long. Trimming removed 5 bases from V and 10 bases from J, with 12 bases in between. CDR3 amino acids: CASSAPGRSPLHF. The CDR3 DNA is TGTGCCAGCAGTGCTCCGGGTAGGTCACCCCTCCACTTT.

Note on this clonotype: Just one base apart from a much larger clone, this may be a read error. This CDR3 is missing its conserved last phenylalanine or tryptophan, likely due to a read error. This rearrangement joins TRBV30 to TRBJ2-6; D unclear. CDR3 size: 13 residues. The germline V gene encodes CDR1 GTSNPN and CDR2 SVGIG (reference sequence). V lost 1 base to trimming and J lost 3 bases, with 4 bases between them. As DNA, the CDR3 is TGTGCCTGGAGTGCCGGTGGGGCCAACGTCCTGACTCTC. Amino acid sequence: CAWSAGGANVLTL.

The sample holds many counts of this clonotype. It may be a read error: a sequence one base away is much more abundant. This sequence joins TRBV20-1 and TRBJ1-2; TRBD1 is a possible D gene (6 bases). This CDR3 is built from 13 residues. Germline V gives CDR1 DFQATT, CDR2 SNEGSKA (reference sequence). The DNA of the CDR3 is TGCAGTGCTCTTGGGACACAGAACTATGCCTACACCTTC. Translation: CSALGTQNYAYTF.

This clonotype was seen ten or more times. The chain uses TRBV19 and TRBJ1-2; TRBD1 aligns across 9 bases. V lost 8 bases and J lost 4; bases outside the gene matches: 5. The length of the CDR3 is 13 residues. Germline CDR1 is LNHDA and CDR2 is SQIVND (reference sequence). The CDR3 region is CASVGQGFYGYTF. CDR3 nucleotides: TGTGCCAGTGTGGGACAGGGATTCTATGGCTACACCTTC.

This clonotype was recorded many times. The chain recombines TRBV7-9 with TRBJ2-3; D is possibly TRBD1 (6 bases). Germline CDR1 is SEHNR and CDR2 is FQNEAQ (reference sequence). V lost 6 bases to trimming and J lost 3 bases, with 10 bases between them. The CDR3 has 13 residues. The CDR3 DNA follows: TGTGCCAGCAGAAGGACAGAGACAGATACGCAGTATTTT. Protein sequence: CASRRTETDTQYF.

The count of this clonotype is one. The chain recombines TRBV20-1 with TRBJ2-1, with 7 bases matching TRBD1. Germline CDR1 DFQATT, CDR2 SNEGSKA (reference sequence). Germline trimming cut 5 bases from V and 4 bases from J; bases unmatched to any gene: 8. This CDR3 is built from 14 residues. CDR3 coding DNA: TGCAGTGCTTACAGGGGAGACAGTTACAATGAGCAGTTCTTC. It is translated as CSAYRGDSYNEQFF.

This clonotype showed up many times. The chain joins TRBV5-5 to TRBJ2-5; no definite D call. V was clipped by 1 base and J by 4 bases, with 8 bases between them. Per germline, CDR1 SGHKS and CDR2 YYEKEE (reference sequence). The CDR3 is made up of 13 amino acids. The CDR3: CASSLSRRETQYF. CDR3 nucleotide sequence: TGTGCCAGCAGCTTGTCGAGAAGAGAGACCCAGTACTTC.

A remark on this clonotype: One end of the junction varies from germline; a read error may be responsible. The CDR3 nucleotides are TGTGCCAGCAGCTTAGTAGGGGGGCCCACAGGTACGCAGTATTTT. The encoded protein is CASSLVGGPTGTQYF. The chain links TRBV7-2 to TRBJ2-3; either TRBD1 or TRBD2 may supply D (6 bases each). CDR1 SGHTA and CDR2 FQGNSA come from the germline V gene. The CDR3 length is 15 residues.

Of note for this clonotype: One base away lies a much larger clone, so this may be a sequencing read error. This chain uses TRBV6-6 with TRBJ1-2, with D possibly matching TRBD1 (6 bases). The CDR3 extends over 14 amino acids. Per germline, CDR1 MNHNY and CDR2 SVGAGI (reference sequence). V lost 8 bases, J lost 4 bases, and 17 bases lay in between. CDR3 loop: CASVPGEWAYGYTF. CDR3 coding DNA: TGTGCCAGCGTTCCAGGGGAATGGGCCTATGGCTACACCTTC.

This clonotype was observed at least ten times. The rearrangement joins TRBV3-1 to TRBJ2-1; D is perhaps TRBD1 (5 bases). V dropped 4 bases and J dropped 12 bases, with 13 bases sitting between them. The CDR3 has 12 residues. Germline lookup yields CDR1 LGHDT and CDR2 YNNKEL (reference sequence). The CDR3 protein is CASSRIDSWQFF. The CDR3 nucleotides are TGTGCCAGCAGCCGCATAGACAGTTGGCAGTTCTTC.

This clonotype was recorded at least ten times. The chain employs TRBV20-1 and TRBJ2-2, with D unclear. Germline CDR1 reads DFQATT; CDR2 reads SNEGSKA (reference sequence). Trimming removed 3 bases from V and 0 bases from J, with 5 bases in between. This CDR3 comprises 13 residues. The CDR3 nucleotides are TGCAGTGCTAGCGGGCCGAACACCGGGGAGCTGTTTTTT. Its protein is CSASGPNTGELFF.

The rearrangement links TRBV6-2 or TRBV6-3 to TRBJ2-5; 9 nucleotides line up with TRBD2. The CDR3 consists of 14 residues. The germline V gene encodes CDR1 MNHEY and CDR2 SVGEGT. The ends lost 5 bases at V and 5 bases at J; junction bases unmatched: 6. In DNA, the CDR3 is TGTGCCAGCAGTCGGACTAGCGTACAGGAGACCCAGTACTTC. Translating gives CASSRTSVQETQYF.

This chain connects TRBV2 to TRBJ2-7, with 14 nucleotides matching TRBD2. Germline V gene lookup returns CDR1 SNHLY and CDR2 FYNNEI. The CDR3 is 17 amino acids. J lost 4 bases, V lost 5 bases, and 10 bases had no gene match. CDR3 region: CASSRLAGGLMGYEQYF. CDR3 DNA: TGTGCCAGCAGTAGACTAGCGGGAGGGCTGATGGGTTACGAGCAGTACTTC.